Listed below are T cell receptor beta chains from one sample, sequenced in a study of T cell changes during pregnancy in multiple sclerosis. Measured with immunoSEQ multiplex PCR; TCRdb has only the in-frame clones, and not every one. In the table there are some 44,000 clones, 85% to 95% of which are singletons. The input for sequencing was CD4+ T cells from peripheral blood mononuclear cells, taken in the third trimester of pregnancy. The receptor set was obtained from a female donor with multiple sclerosis, enrolled in a pregnancy study. The CDR3 runs from the conserved cysteine through the conserved F or W. Fields, in order: V gene, CDR3 protein.

v_gene: TRBV6-5; CDR3aa: CASSYQGGRETQYF
v_gene: TRBV29-1; CDR3aa: CSVVQTYEQYF
v_gene: TRBV19; CDR3aa: CASSTGTGNSYEQYF
v_gene: TRBV6-1; CDR3aa: CASTRTSGGYDEQYF
v_gene: TRBV9; CDR3aa: CASSGKGLAGDGEQFF
v_gene: TRBV5-1; CDR3aa: CASSMFAGSSTDTQYF
v_gene: TRBV7-2; CDR3aa: CASSLVVLAGADTQYF
v_gene: TRBV6-6; CDR3aa: CASSLRTTGELFF
v_gene: TRBV20-1; CDR3aa: CSARDPGAAFF
v_gene: TRBV5-6; CDR3aa: CASAGTSGAWYF